This TCR beta chain appears in the sequencing data of a study of naive and memory T cell subsets. Study-level results: No ground truth validated the naive and memory repertoire findings.

The CDR3 has 16 residues. CDR1 DFQATT and CDR2 SNEGSKA come from the germline V gene (reference sequence). V was cut by 4 bases and J by 5 bases, with 21 bases left in between. An equimolar mix of two oligonucleotides served as the beta constant-region primer for TRBC1 and TRBC2. Four rounds of PCR amplified the ligated cDNA using nested alpha and beta constant-region primers plus SP2. A 12-nucleotide UMI and the SP2 primer were added to the cDNA 3' end by oligonucleotide ligation. TCRdb re-called the UMI-ligation and nested PCR reads through MiXCR, storing one row per CDR3 protein. The sample includes 95,000 to 150,000 distinct CDR3 sequences, 30% to 45% of them seen just once. As concerns this clonotype: No antigen is known for it. It is likely a read error, because the conserved phenylalanine at the end of the CDR3 is missing.

Sequenced material: central memory CD4+ T cells from blood. The chain carries TRBV20-1 and TRBJ2-1; D ambiguous. This clonotype was sampled from a human donor in good health. The CDR3 here is CSATKKVGSGDNEQFL. The CDR3, as DNA: TGCAGTGCTACGAAAAAGGTGGGATCGGGCGACAATGAGCAGTTCTTA.